One sample yielded the 17 T cell receptor beta chains listed below, sequenced in a study of identical twins. TCRdb re-called the 5' RACE reads through MiXCR, storing one row per CDR3 protein. The sample holds approximately 1.8 million distinct CDR3 sequences, about 30% seen once. Sample: cord blood. The receptors shown here come from a newborn girl in good health.

Regarding this clonotype: A junction end diverges from the germline sequence, so it may reflect a read error. This chain uses TRBV10-3 with TRBJ2-7; D is uncertain. The CDR3 extends over 12 amino acids. The germline gives CDR1 ENHRY, CDR2 SYGVKD. The CDR3 DNA sequence: TGTGCCATCAGCCCCGGCTCCTACGGGCAGTACTTC. This sequence encodes CAISPGSYGQYF.

The V gene is TRBV28, the J gene TRBJ2-1, with D perhaps matching TRBD1 or TRBD2 (7 bases each). Germline CDR1 is MDHEN and CDR2 is SYDVKM. Trimming shortened V by 7 bases and J by 8 bases, and 21 bases separated the two germline ends. The CDR3 runs 15 residues. The CDR3 spells CASTFRLAGGDEQFF. The CDR3 nucleotides are TGTGCCAGCACCTTCCGACTAGCAGGGGGGGATGAGCAGTTCTTC.

V usage is TRBV7-6 and J usage is TRBJ2-1; D might be TRBD2 (6 bases). The germline V gene encodes CDR1 SGHVS and CDR2 FNYEAQ. V was cut by 1 base and J by 4 bases, with 11 bases left in between. The CDR3 extends over 15 amino acids. CDR3 sequence reads: CASSLGGVRYNEQFF. The CDR3 nucleotides read TGTGCCAGCAGCTTAGGCGGGGTCCGTTACAATGAGCAGTTCTTC.

This clonotype was detected only a few times. As DNA, the CDR3 is TGTGCCAGCAGTGAGGAGGGAACTCAGTTCTTC. Its protein product is CASSEEGTQFF. The rearrangement uses TRBV2 and TRBJ2-1; D perhaps matches TRBD2 (6 bases). Trimming took 3 bases from V and 13 from J, leaving 10 bases between them. The CDR3 runs to 11 residues. CDR1 and CDR2 (germline): SNHLY, FYNNEI.

V is TRBV2 and J is TRBJ2-1, with unresolved D. CDR1 is SNHLY and CDR2 is FYNNEI in the germline V gene. There are 12 residues in the CDR3. Deletions cut 4 bases from V and 7 bases from J, with 8 bases between. The CDR3 region is CASSVFGNEQFF. As DNA, the CDR3 is TGTGCCAGCAGTGTGTTCGGTAATGAGCAGTTCTTC.

The chain carries TRBV9 and TRBJ1-1; D is undetermined. Trimming removed 3 bases from V and 4 bases from J, with 16 bases in between. Germline values: CDR1 SGDLS, CDR2 YYNGEE. The length of the CDR3 is 15 residues. The CDR3 DNA reads as TGTGCCAGCAGCGCCCTCAGTCGGGTTAGCACTGAAGCTTTCTTT. It translates to CASSALSRVSTEAFF.

The V gene is TRBV13, the J gene TRBJ1-1; 7 positions match TRBD1. Losses at the gene ends were 4 bases for V and 5 bases for J; bases not matched to a gene: 7. This CDR3 comprises 14 residues. Germline-derived CDR1 and CDR2 are PRHDT and FYEKMQ (reference sequence). CDR3 nucleotides: TGTGCCAGCAGCTATGGCAGGGGGGAGACTGAAGCTTTCTTT. It encodes CASSYGRGETEAFF.

V is TRBV3-1 and J is TRBJ1-2, with D perhaps matching TRBD1 (5 bases). Germline V lookup: CDR1 LGHDT, CDR2 YNNKEL (reference sequence). Trimming removed 0 bases at V and 5 bases at J, with 10 bases between. This CDR3 is 14 amino acids long. In DNA, the CDR3 is TGTGCCAGCAGCCAAGACAGCGAGGGGTATGGCTACACCTTC. This codes for CASSQDSEGYGYTF. Combining the CDR3 with reference TRBV3-1 and TRBJ1-2 gives the whole variable domain DTAVSQTPKYLVTQMGNDKSIKCEQNLGHDTMYWYKQDSKKFLKIMFSYNNKELIINETVPNRFSPKSPDKAHLNLHINSLELGDSAVYFCASSQDSEGYGYTFGSGTRLTVV.

This sequence joins TRBV12-3 or TRBV12-4 and TRBJ1-2; TRBD1 matches at 10 bases. J gave up 5 bases and V 6 bases, and 9 bases lay outside the gene matches. The CDR3 extends over 15 amino acids. The CDR3 coding sequence is TGTGCCAGCAGGCCTACTGGGACAGGGGCATATGGCTACACCTTC. Its translation: CASRPTGTGAYGYTF.

The chain has TRBV20-1 and TRBJ1-5; 7 nucleotides line up with TRBD1. CDR1 and CDR2 (germline): DFQATT, SNEGSKA (reference sequence). The J segment lost 5 bases and the V segment lost 7 bases, leaving 5 bases of the junction unmatched. This CDR3 is built from 12 residues. CDR3 coding DNA: TGCAGTGTCCAGGGGGAGGATCAGCCCCAGCATTTT. This codes for CSVQGEDQPQHF.

This clonotype turned up a few times. The chain joins TRBV29-1 to TRBJ1-6; D possibly corresponds to TRBD1 (6 bases). The CDR3 length is 13 residues. Germline CDR1 and CDR2: SQVTM and ANQGSEA. Trimming left V 6 bases short and J 4 bases short, with 10 bases between. The CDR3 reads CSVQTGYNSPLHF. The CDR3 bases are TGCAGCGTACAAACAGGGTATAATTCACCCCTCCACTTT. The variable domain in full, completed from reference TRBV29-1 and TRBJ1-6, reads SAVISQKPSRDICQRGTSLTIQCQVDSQVTMMFWYRQQPGQSLTLIATANQGSEATYESGFVIDKFPISRPNLTFSTLTVSNMSPEDSSIYLCSVQTGYNSPLHFGNGTRLTVT.

The chain is built from TRBV19 and TRBJ1-2; tentative D call: TRBD1 (5 bases). V lost 7 bases and J lost 4, with 7 bases in between. The germline gives CDR1 LNHDA, CDR2 SQIVND (reference sequence). The CDR3 extends over 11 amino acids. The CDR3 bases are TGTGCCAGTAACGGGGGCTATGGCTACACCTTC. This translates into CASNGGYGYTF.

Here the CDR3 reads CSAKGGANTGELFF. For the CDR3, the DNA is TGCAGTGCTAAGGGGGGGGCGAACACCGGGGAGCTGTTTTTT. The chain employs TRBV20-1 and TRBJ2-2, with a possible D match to TRBD2 (7 bases). CDR1 DFQATT and CDR2 SNEGSKA come from the germline V gene (reference sequence). Trimming cost V 4 bases and J 0 bases, with 9 bases left between them. This CDR3 region has 14 residues.

This clonotype was picked up a small number of times. The chain uses TRBV28 and TRBJ2-5, with D unclear. V was trimmed by 6 bases and J by 4 bases, leaving 12 bases between them. The CDR3 loop spans 13 amino acids. The germline gives CDR1 MDHEN, CDR2 SYDVKM. The CDR3 coding sequence is TGTGCCAGCAGCCTACCCAAGGGAGAGACCCAGTACTTC. As protein: CASSLPKGETQYF.

V is TRBV15 and J is TRBJ2-3; D possibly uses TRBD1 or TRBD2 (6 bases each). Germline CDR1 reads LNHNV; CDR2 reads YYDKDF (reference sequence). The V gene lost 3 bases and the J gene lost 2 bases, with 9 bases spanning the gap. The CDR3 totals 14 residues. CDR3 residues: CATSRGGSTDTQYF. The CDR3 nucleotides read TGTGCCACCAGCAGGGGGGGCTCCACAGATACGCAGTATTTT.

About this clonotype: A much more abundant neighbour one base away suggests this may be a read error. V is TRBV27 and J is TRBJ1-6; possibly TRBD1 for D (5 bases). Germline V lookup: CDR1 MNHEY, CDR2 SMNVEV (reference sequence). The V gene lost 3 bases and the J gene lost 5 bases, with 14 bases spanning the gap. The CDR3 sequence is 16 residues long. This CDR3 is CASSFWSGHHNSPLHF. CDR3 coding DNA: TGTGCCAGCAGTTTTTGGTCAGGACACCATAATTCACCCCTCCACTTT.

The chain has TRBV20-1 and TRBJ2-3; 7 nucleotides align to TRBD1. Germline values: CDR1 DFQATT, CDR2 SNEGSKA (reference sequence). Trimming took 3 bases from V and 6 from J; bases not matched to a gene: 6. The CDR3 has 13 residues. CDR3 sequence: CSARDRSGDTQYF. CDR3 nucleotides: TGCAGTGCTAGGGACAGGTCGGGGGATACGCAGTATTTT.